This T cell receptor beta chain was retrieved from a study of T-cell memory formation after mild COVID-19. TCRdb redid the calling of the 5' RACE reads with MiXCR, one entry per CDR3 protein. The table has roughly 450,000 distinct CDR3 sequences, 15% to 20% seen once. The germline V and J ends were trimmed by 0 bases and 9 bases, with 15 bases remaining between them. Germline V gives CDR1 DFQATT, CDR2 SNEGSKA (reference sequence). The CDR3 totals 15 residues. This TCR came from an adult woman who had mild COVID-19 (a few samples of this study predate the infection). Cell type and time point are not known. The chain uses TRBV20-1 and TRBJ1-6; perhaps TRBD1 as D (5 bases). Sequenced sample: PBMCs or a T cell subset sorted from them (not recorded which). The CDR3 region is CSARDPRAGSSPLHF. The CDR3 coding sequence is TGCAGTGCTAGAGATCCAAGGGCAGGGAGTTCACCCCTCCACTTT.